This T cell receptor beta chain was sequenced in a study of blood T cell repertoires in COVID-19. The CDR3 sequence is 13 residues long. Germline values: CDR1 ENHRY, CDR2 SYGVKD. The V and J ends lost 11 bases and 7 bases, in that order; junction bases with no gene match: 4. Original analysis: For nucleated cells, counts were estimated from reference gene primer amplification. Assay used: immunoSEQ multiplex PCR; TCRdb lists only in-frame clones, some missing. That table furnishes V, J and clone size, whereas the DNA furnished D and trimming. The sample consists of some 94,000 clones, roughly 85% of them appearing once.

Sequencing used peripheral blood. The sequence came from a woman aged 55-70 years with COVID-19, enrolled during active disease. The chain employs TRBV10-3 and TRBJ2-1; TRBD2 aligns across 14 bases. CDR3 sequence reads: CASGLAGENEQFF. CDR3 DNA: TGTGCCTCGGGACTAGCGGGGGAGAATGAGCAGTTCTTC.